These T cell receptor beta chains were read from a single sample in a study of cytomegalovirus exposure and HLA in healthy donors. The repertoire was sequenced with immunoSEQ multiplex PCR; TCRdb's copy has only in-frame clones and lacks some. The sample contains some 140,000 clones, around 77% of which appear only once. Material: PBMCs. Every receptor here comes from a man between 25 and 39 years old in good health and CMV-seronegative. CDR3s include the opening cysteine and the closing phenylalanine or tryptophan. Size is stated for part of the rows, as once, few or many counts, or as a class when the clone is expanded.

CDR3aa	v_gene	j_gene	abundance
CASSPGGTYEQYF	TRBV5-4	TRBJ2-7	-
CASSEAFTGAKGEQYF	TRBV6-1	TRBJ2-7	-
CASSLESSGSLREQYF	TRBV5-1	TRBJ2-7	-
CASSFFQGGQETQYF	TRBV5-4	TRBJ2-5	-
CASSALAGETQYF	TRBV2	TRBJ2-5	-
CASINTAGTDSYEQYF	TRBV5-6	TRBJ2-7	-
CAISEQDRVKGYEQYF	TRBV10-3	TRBJ2-7	-
CATLPPPGNTIYF	TRBV11-2	TRBJ1-3	-
CASSLVRDRDTDTQYF	TRBV7-8	TRBJ2-3	-
CASSFYGGTYEQYF	TRBV27	TRBJ2-7	few
CAWRRQGSNEQYF	TRBV30	TRBJ2-7	-
CASSSWDSSYNEQFF	TRBV11-1	TRBJ2-1	-
CASSRSITPGQGATDTQYF	TRBV4-1	TRBJ2-3	-
CASGLAGLEQYF	TRBV5-6	TRBJ2-7	-
CASSLTLAGGFRNEQFF	TRBV14	TRBJ2-1	-
CASSRLGGGPYEQYF	TRBV27	-	-
CASSAHSASYEQYF	TRBV19	TRBJ2-7	-
CAWNSALALGGAEQYF	TRBV30	TRBJ2-7	-
CASSVPGTGGNEQYF	TRBV28	TRBJ2-7	few
CATTMIGSYNEQFF	TRBV6-1	TRBJ2-1	-
CASSLTRLVAGGPEQYF	TRBV7-7	TRBJ2-7	-
CASSIDSGNTEAFF	TRBV19	TRBJ1-1	-
CASSFRLAGQETQYF	TRBV6-6	TRBJ2-5	-
CASSFITGGISNQPQHF	TRBV7-8	TRBJ1-5	-
CASSNGGAGDGYTF	TRBV5-6	TRBJ1-2	-
CASSLRVGEDIPYEQYF	TRBV7-9	TRBJ2-7	-
CASSYRAGVRYEQYF	TRBV6-5	TRBJ2-7	-
CASSQEAYTQYF	TRBV14	TRBJ2-3	-
CARSWLTRGSYGYTF	TRBV5-3	TRBJ1-2	-
CAWSSHPGGDGYTF	TRBV30	TRBJ1-2	-
CASSLEFTGGGFGYTF	TRBV5-1	TRBJ1-2	-
CASSPQTVDWETQYF	TRBV9	TRBJ2-5	-
CASTELPGTDTQYF	TRBV2	TRBJ2-3	once
CASSFTQGANTEAFF	TRBV5-8	TRBJ1-1	-
CASSGTTMNTEAFF	TRBV2	TRBJ1-1	-
CASSLRTGGILGEQFF	TRBV27	TRBJ2-1	once
CASSLEVGGVETQYF	TRBV5-1	TRBJ2-5	-
CASSETITDTQYF	TRBV6-1	TRBJ2-3	once
CASNIAGAGELFF	TRBV19	TRBJ2-2	-
CASRPLREPSYEQYF	TRBV7-9	TRBJ2-7	-